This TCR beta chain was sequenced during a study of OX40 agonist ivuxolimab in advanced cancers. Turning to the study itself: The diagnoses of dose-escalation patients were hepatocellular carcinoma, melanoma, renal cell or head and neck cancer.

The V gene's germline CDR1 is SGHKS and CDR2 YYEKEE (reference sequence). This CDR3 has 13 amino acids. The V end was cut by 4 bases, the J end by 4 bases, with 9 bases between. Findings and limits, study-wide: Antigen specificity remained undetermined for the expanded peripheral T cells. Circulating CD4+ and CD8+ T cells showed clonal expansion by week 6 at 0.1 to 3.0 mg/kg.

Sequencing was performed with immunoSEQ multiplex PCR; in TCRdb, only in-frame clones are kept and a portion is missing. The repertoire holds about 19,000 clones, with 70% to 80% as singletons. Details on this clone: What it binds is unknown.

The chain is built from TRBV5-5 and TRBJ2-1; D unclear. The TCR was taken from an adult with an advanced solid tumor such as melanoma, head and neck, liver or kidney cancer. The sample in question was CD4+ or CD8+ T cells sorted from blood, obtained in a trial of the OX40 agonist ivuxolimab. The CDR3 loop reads CASSLPRYNEQFF. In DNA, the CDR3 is TGTGCCAGCAGCCTACCGAGGTACAATGAGCAGTTCTTC.